This T cell receptor beta chain derives from a study of PD-L1 blockade in urothelial cancer. The CDR3 runs 16 residues. Per the germline V gene, CDR1 is KGHSH and CDR2 is LQKENI. V shed 3 bases, J shed 0 bases, and the junction held 4 bases outside the gene matches. Time point reported: pretreatment peripheral blood. Libraries were prepared by immunoSEQ multiplex PCR; TCRdb keeps only in-frame clonotypes and omits some of them. The table lists 98,000 or so clones, 90% of them singletons. The source was PBMCs, collected around atezolizumab (anti-PD-L1) treatment. This TCR was recovered from a man in his sixties with urothelial cancer. The rearrangement links TRBV18 to TRBJ2-5; 10 nucleotides line up with TRBD1. The CDR3, as DNA: TGTGCCAGCTCACCTCCGGGACAGGGGAACCAAGAGACCCAGTACTTC. It yields the protein CASSPPGQGNQETQYF.